This TCR beta chain was found in a study of cytomegalovirus exposure and HLA in healthy donors. This CDR3 comprises 17 residues. The V end was cut by 2 bases, the J end by 2 bases, with 15 bases between. CDR1 is SEHNR and CDR2 is FQNEAQ in the germline V gene (reference sequence). 13 Jbeta primers and 60 Vbeta primers were used for the PCR. The repertoire was sequenced with immunoSEQ multiplex PCR; TCRdb's copy has only in-frame clones and lacks some. The profile shows 200,000 or so clones, roughly 80% of them singletons. The V gene is TRBV7-9, the J gene TRBJ2-2, with a tentative D call TRBD2 (6 bases). The sequence was collected from a man between 40 and 49 years old in good health and CMV-seropositive. What was sequenced was PBMCs. As DNA, the CDR3 is TGTGCCAGCAGCTTACGATCGGGCGGGATTAACACCGGGGAGCTGTTTTTT. It specifies CASSLRSGGINTGELFF.